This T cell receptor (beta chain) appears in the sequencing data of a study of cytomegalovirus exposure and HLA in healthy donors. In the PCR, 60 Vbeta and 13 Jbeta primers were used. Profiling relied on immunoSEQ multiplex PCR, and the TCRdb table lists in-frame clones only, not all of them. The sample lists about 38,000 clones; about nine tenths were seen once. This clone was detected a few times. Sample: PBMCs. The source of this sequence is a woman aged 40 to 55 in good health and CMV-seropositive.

The CDR3 reads CASGGDSSYNSPLHF. In DNA form, the CDR3 reads TGTGCCAGCGGCGGAGACAGCTCCTATAATTCACCCCTCCACTTT. This sequence joins TRBV7-9 and TRBJ1-6; possible D gene TRBD1, 5 bases. CDR1 is SEHNR and CDR2 is FQNEAQ in the germline V gene (reference sequence). This CDR3 region has 15 residues. V was pared by 8 bases and J by 0 bases, with 11 bases between.